The 21 T cell receptor beta chains presented below share a single source sample, sequenced in a study of early T cells in non-severe SARS-CoV-2 infection. TCRdb recomputed calls from the 5' RACE reads with MiXCR, one row per CDR3 protein. The profile shows about 54,000 distinct CDR3 sequences, 6.5% to 7.5% of them singletons. The specimen was whole blood, collected at baseline. These receptors were taken from an adult who was a healthcare worker with PCR-confirmed SARS-CoV-2 infection or an uninfected control (not recorded which).

This clonotype was recorded at least ten times. The germline gene is not matched at one end of the junction; a read error may be the cause. The CDR3 nucleotides are TGTGCCAGCAGCCGGGACAGGGTCTACGGGCAGTACTTC. Protein sequence: CASSRDRVYGQYF. This chain joins TRBV6-6 and TRBJ2-7; 9 bases agree with TRBD1. Germline V gives CDR1 MNHNY, CDR2 SVGAGI (reference sequence). CDR3 length equals 13 residues.

This clonotype was found many times. The rearrangement uses TRBV7-2 and TRBJ1-2; 8 bases agree with TRBD1. J was trimmed by 8 bases and V by 4 bases; bases with no gene match: 6. Looked up from germline, CDR1 is SGHTA and CDR2 is FQGNSA. The length of the CDR3 is 13 residues. CDR3 sequence reads: CASSSQGASGYTF. The CDR3 nucleotides are TGTGCCAGCAGCTCCCAGGGGGCTAGCGGCTACACCTTC.

Comments on this clonotype: This likely comes from a read error, as the CDR3 has no conserved phenylalanine or tryptophan at its end. No DNA is shown, since the ends of the CDR3 on it are uncertain; the CDR3 is the one TCRdb lists. The chain uses TRBV6-5 and TRBJ2-7; the DNA was not used to check the table's D call, TRBD1. The CDR3 is made up of 12 amino acids, end residues included. Germline V gene sequence: CDR1 MNHEY, CDR2 SVGAGI. This CDR3 reads CASSPISGHRYL.

At least ten counts were recorded for this clonotype. The chain carries TRBV3-1 and TRBJ2-2; D is uncertain. The V and J ends lost 0 bases and 6 bases respectively, with 8 bases between them. This CDR3 comprises 14 residues. Germline V gene data show CDR1 as LGHDT and CDR2 as YNNKEL (reference sequence). CDR3 bases: TGTGCCAGCAGCCAAGAAGAGGTGGCCGGGGAGCTGTTTTTT. Translated, it gives CASSQEEVAGELFF.

The V and J genes are TRBV6-5 and TRBJ2-5, with 10 bases fitting TRBD2. The junction had 5 bases not matched to a gene; V was cut back by 5 bases and J by 5 bases. Germline lookup yields CDR1 MNHEY and CDR2 SVGAGI. The CDR3 covers 14 residues. CDR3 amino acids: CASSPGTSVETQYF. CDR3 bases: TGTGCCAGCAGTCCCGGGACTAGCGTGGAGACCCAGTACTTC.

This clonotype was seen many times. V and J are TRBV12-3 or TRBV12-4 and TRBJ2-3; D may be TRBD2 (5 bases). Trimming removed 3 bases from V and 8 bases from J, with 15 bases in between. This CDR3 region has 14 residues. CDR3 region: CASSFSDYGGTQYF. In nucleotides, the CDR3 is TGTGCCAGCAGTTTCTCTGACTACGGCGGTACGCAGTATTTT.

Only a few counts were recorded for this clonotype. V usage is TRBV6-2 or TRBV6-3 and J usage is TRBJ2-7; 9 bases match TRBD1. V shed 2 bases and J 3 bases; nucleotides not matched to a gene: 8. The CDR3 spans 16 residues. Germline lookup yields CDR1 MNHEY and CDR2 SVGEGT. CDR3 region: CASSYPGTGRYYEQYF. The CDR3 region has the DNA TGTGCCAGCAGTTACCCCGGGACAGGGAGATACTACGAGCAGTACTTC.

This clonotype was counted many times. The gene calls are TRBV7-3 and TRBJ2-1, with 8 bases identical to TRBD2. The CDR3 is 15 residues long. Germline values: CDR1 SGHTA, CDR2 FQGTGA. V shed 5 bases, J shed 3 bases, and the junction held 6 bases outside the gene matches. CDR3 sequence reads: CASSHGGEIYNEQFF. CDR3 nucleotides: TGTGCCAGCAGCCACGGGGGGGAAATCTACAATGAGCAGTTCTTC.

The genes are TRBV6-5 and TRBJ1-2, with 7 bases aligning to TRBD1. In germline, CDR1 is MNHEY, CDR2 SVGAGI. J was trimmed by 6 bases and V by 2 bases; bases with no gene match: 6. CDR3 length equals 14 residues. The CDR3 DNA is TGTGCCAGCAGTTACGTGCAGGGGGGCGATGGCTACACCTTC. Translating it yields CASSYVQGGDGYTF.

This clonotype was recorded at least ten times. V and J are TRBV6-5 and TRBJ1-2; the D gene is possibly TRBD1 (6 bases). CDR3 length equals 13 residues. V was trimmed by 5 bases and J by 8 bases, leaving 15 bases between them. The germline V gene has CDR1 MNHEY and CDR2 SVGAGI. The CDR3 loop is CASSSTGRDGYTF. The CDR3 bases are TGTGCCAGCAGTAGTACAGGGAGGGACGGCTACACCTTC.

This clonotype was counted many times. V and J are TRBV18 and TRBJ2-1; 7 nucleotides line up with TRBD1. Germline values: CDR1 KGHSH, CDR2 LQKENI. There are 15 residues in the CDR3. The trim removed 4 bases at V and 5 bases at J, leaving 8 bases unmatched. The CDR3 DNA reads TGTGCCAGCTCACTTGACAGGGTAAACAACAATGAGCAGTTCTTC. Amino acid sequence: CASSLDRVNNNEQFF.

In its sample, this clonotype was seen many times. The gene calls are TRBV6-5 and TRBJ1-3, with D possibly matching TRBD1 (5 bases). Germline CDR1 reads MNHEY; CDR2 reads SVGAGI. Trimming cost V 2 bases and J 0 bases, with 11 bases left between them. The CDR3 has 16 residues. CDR3 nucleotides: TGTGCCAGCAGTTACGGGGCGTCCCGCTCTGGAAACACCATATATTTT. Translated, it gives CASSYGASRSGNTIYF.

This clonotype was recorded at least ten times. The chain is built from TRBV13 and TRBJ2-1; D remains ambiguous. Germline V gene sequence: CDR1 PRHDT, CDR2 FYEKMQ (reference sequence). Trimming removed 8 bases at V and 3 bases at J, with 11 bases between. This CDR3 comprises 13 residues. The CDR3 region has the DNA TGTGCCAGCCAGGTGAGGAGCTACAATGAGCAGTTCTTC. Its protein product is CASQVRSYNEQFF.

This clonotype was counted between two and nine times. The chain carries TRBV20-1 and TRBJ2-3, with D unresolved. This CDR3 contains 12 residues. The V gene lost 0 bases and the J gene lost 2 bases, with 3 bases spanning the gap. The germline V gene has CDR1 DFQATT and CDR2 SNEGSKA (reference sequence). The chain's CDR3 is CSARDATDTQYF. CDR3 sequence (DNA): TGCAGTGCTAGAGATGCCACAGATACGCAGTATTTT.

The sample holds a few counts of this clonotype. The rearrangement joins TRBV19 to TRBJ1-3; D uncertain. Germline values: CDR1 LNHDA, CDR2 SQIVND (reference sequence). The CDR3 spans 14 residues. In DNA form, the CDR3 reads TGTGTCGCGCGGTCCAACCACTTTGGAAACACCATATATTTT. Residues: CVARSNHFGNTIYF.

There are many counts of this clonotype. The chain combines TRBV27 with TRBJ1-6, with 9 bases identical to TRBD1. Germline V gene data show CDR1 as MNHEY and CDR2 as SMNVEV (reference sequence). This CDR3 contains 15 residues. V lost 6 bases, J lost 10 bases, and 10 bases stayed unmatched. The CDR3: CASRLATGGSSPLHF. The CDR3 coding sequence is TGTGCCAGCAGACTAGCTACAGGGGGCAGCTCACCCCTCCACTTT.

This clonotype was observed at least ten times. V usage is TRBV5-8 and J usage is TRBJ2-7; no firm D call. The CDR3 runs 11 residues. V shed 2 bases and J shed 1 base, with 1 base lying between them. CDR1 is SGHTS, CDR2 YDEGEE, per germline. The CDR3 reads CASSFSYEQYF. In DNA form, the CDR3 reads TGTGCCAGCAGCTTTTCCTACGAGCAGTACTTC.

This clonotype was seen only a few times. The chain has TRBV27 and TRBJ2-1, with D possibly TRBD2 on 6 matching bases. The CDR3 is made up of 11 amino acids. Trimming removed 5 bases from V and 9 bases from J, with 8 bases in between. From germline, CDR1 is MNHEY and CDR2 SMNVEV (reference sequence). The CDR3 reads CASSTSIEQFF. DNA for the CDR3: TGTGCCAGCAGTACTAGCATTGAGCAGTTCTTC.

This clonotype was observed many times. V gene TRBV7-2 combines with J gene TRBJ2-3, with D possibly TRBD1 on 5 matching bases. The ends were cut back, 5 bases at V and 1 base at J, with 16 bases in the middle. The CDR3 totals 16 residues. The germline CDR1 and CDR2 sequences are SGHTA and FQGNSA. The CDR3 loop reads CASSPARQSGTDTQYF. The CDR3 bases are TGTGCCAGCAGCCCAGCCCGACAGTCAGGCACAGATACGCAGTATTTT.

This clonotype has a count of ten or more. This rearrangement joins TRBV12-3 or TRBV12-4 to TRBJ2-5; the D is unclear. The CDR3 consists of 12 residues. Trimming removed 6 bases from V and 5 bases from J, with 10 bases in between. CDR3 DNA: TGTGCCAGCAGCTTCCCTGGGGAGACCCAGTACTTC. Translation gives CASSFPGETQYF.

This clonotype occurred many times. The J gene is TRBJ1-6, the V gene TRBV30; D unresolved. This CDR3 has 14 residues. Germline V gives CDR1 GTSNPN, CDR2 SVGIG (reference sequence). With 0 bases removed from V and 6 bases from J, the gap between germline ends came to 9 bases. The CDR3 sequence: CAWSVLPINSPLHF. CDR3 bases: TGTGCCTGGAGTGTACTACCTATTAATTCACCCCTCCACTTT.